Below, 22 T cell receptor beta chains from the same sample are listed, as sequenced in a study of T cell responses to AZD1222 COVID-19 vaccine. Assay used: immunoSEQ multiplex PCR; TCRdb lists only in-frame clones, some missing. The table has approximately 110,000 clones, about nine tenths seen once. The sample in question was peripheral blood, obtained on day 0 of AZD1222 vaccination. These receptors were obtained from an adult in good health.

This clone was seen only a few times. V is TRBV6-2 or TRBV6-3 and J is TRBJ2-7; weak D call: TRBD2 (6 bases). The CDR3 is 16 residues long. CDR1 and CDR2 (germline): MNHEY, SVGEGT. The V gene lost 5 bases and the J gene lost 3 bases, with 20 bases spanning the gap. The CDR3 loop reads CASSPGGTAPFYEQYF. The DNA for the CDR3 is TGTGCCAGCAGTCCAGGAGGGACGGCCCCTTTCTACGAGCAGTACTTC.

The chain combines TRBV4-2 with TRBJ1-2; TRBD1 matches at 10 bases. Germline V gene lookup returns CDR1 LGHNA and CDR2 YNFKEQ. The CDR3 covers 18 residues. V lost 4 bases to trimming and J lost 5 bases; unmatched junction nucleotides: 16. CDR3 in amino acids: CASSLPPAGTGAEYGYTF. The CDR3, as DNA: TGTGCCAGCAGCCTACCGCCCGCCGGGACAGGGGCCGAGTATGGCTACACCTTC.

This clone has more than one count but fewer than ten. V and J are TRBV7-2 and TRBJ1-5, with D maybe TRBD1 (5 bases). The germline gives CDR1 SGHTA, CDR2 FQGNSA. The CDR3 covers 16 residues. Trimming removed 2 bases from V and 6 bases from J, with 17 bases in between. CDR3 in amino acids: CASSLLGRGVGQPQHF. DNA of the CDR3: TGTGCCAGCAGCTTATTAGGAAGAGGGGTGGGTCAGCCCCAGCATTTT.

J is TRBJ2-1 and V is TRBV23-1, with 9 bases fitting TRBD1. TRBV23-1 is given ORF status, its function remaining uncertain. This CDR3 spans 16 amino acids. J gave up 1 base and V 6 bases, and 7 bases lay outside the gene matches. The CDR3 spells CASREPGTGSYNEQFF. The DNA for the CDR3 is TGCGCCAGCAGAGAACCCGGGACAGGGTCCTACAATGAGCAGTTCTTC.

The gene calls are TRBV4-2 and TRBJ1-5, with TRBD1 as a possible D gene (5 bases). The CDR3 is 16 amino acids. Trimming cost V 0 bases and J 7 bases, with 16 bases left between them. Germline V lookup: CDR1 LGHNA, CDR2 YNFKEQ. CDR3 in DNA: TGTGCCAGCAGCCAAGATAGAATCGGGGGATACCAGCCCCAGCATTTT. This sequence encodes CASSQDRIGGYQPQHF.

The chain carries TRBV12-3 or TRBV12-4 and TRBJ1-2; D remains ambiguous. The CDR3 runs 12 residues. Deletions cut 1 base from V and 7 bases from J, with 7 bases between. This CDR3 is CASSLGGVGYTF. The CDR3 region has the DNA TGTGCCAGCAGTTTAGGTGGGGTTGGCTACACCTTC.

This chain links TRBV19 with TRBJ2-1; tentatively, D is TRBD2 (6 bases). This CDR3 spans 16 amino acids. V lost 6 bases and J lost 6, with 21 bases in between. Per germline, CDR1 LNHDA and CDR2 SQIVND (reference sequence). The DNA of the CDR3 is TGTGCCAGTAGCCCCGGGTGGGGGGAGTGGGGCAATGAGCAGTTCTTC. Its translation is CASSPGWGEWGNEQFF.

The chain joins TRBV5-1 to TRBJ2-2; TRBD2 aligns across 10 bases. This CDR3 has 17 amino acids. The germline V gene encodes CDR1 SGHRS and CDR2 YFSETQ. V gave up 0 bases and J gave up 2 bases; unmatched junction bases: 4. The CDR3 coding sequence is TGCGCCAGCAGCTTGGATGCTAGCGGGGGTAACACCGGGGAGCTGTTTTTT. Protein product: CASSLDASGGNTGELFF.

The rearrangement joins TRBV7-2 to TRBJ1-5; TRBD1 is a possible D gene (5 bases). Trimming removed 5 bases at V and 1 base at J, with 21 bases between. Germline lookup yields CDR1 SGHTA and CDR2 FQGNSA. The CDR3 length is 18 residues. CDR3 region: CASSPQGVGQGSNQPQHF. CDR3 bases: TGTGCCAGCAGCCCTCAAGGCGTGGGGCAGGGCAGCAATCAGCCCCAGCATTTT. Full variable domain (remainder filled in from reference TRBV7-2 and TRBJ1-5): GAGVSQSPSNKVTEKGKDVELRCDPISGHTALYWYRQSLGQGLEFLIYFQGNSAPDKSGLPSDRFSAERTGGSVSTLTIQRTQQEDSAVYLCASSPQGVGQGSNQPQHFGDGTRLSIL.

The V and J genes are TRBV20-1 and TRBJ1-2; maybe TRBD1 (5 bases). The CDR3 is made up of 11 amino acids. V lost 3 bases and J lost 6, with 8 bases in between. Germline values: CDR1 DFQATT, CDR2 SNEGSKA (reference sequence). The CDR3 DNA reads TGCAGTGCTAGGGGGGGAAATGGCTACACCTTC. This codes for CSARGGNGYTF.

The genes are TRBV9 and TRBJ1-2; no clear D gene. Per germline, CDR1 SGDLS and CDR2 YYNGEE. With 2 bases removed from V and 6 bases from J, the gap between germline ends came to 17 bases. This CDR3 has 15 amino acids. CDR3 sequence reads: CASSVGRLGGDGYTF. CDR3 in DNA: TGTGCCAGCAGCGTTGGGCGCCTGGGCGGAGATGGCTACACCTTC.

This clone was observed once. The chain employs TRBV5-4 and TRBJ2-1, with 7 nucleotides matching TRBD2. CDR3 length equals 15 residues. Trimming cost V 4 bases and J 9 bases; bases outside gene matches: 13. Germline V CDR1 and CDR2: SGHNT, YYREEE (reference sequence). The CDR3 DNA reads as TGTGCCAGCAGCCCAGCGGGGCTAAGCTGGGGTGAGCAGTTCTTC. Amino acid sequence: CASSPAGLSWGEQFF.

The rearrangement links TRBV5-6 to TRBJ1-2; 7 nucleotides line up with TRBD1. The CDR3 has 15 residues. The germline gives CDR1 SGHDT, CDR2 YYEEEE. With V trimmed by 3 bases and J by 4 bases, 9 bases remained unmatched. CDR3 sequence (DNA): TGTGCCAGCAGCTACCTAACAGGGGCGGGCTATGGCTACACCTTC. Translating it yields CASSYLTGAGYGYTF. Full variable domain (missing parts from reference TRBV5-6 and TRBJ1-2): DAGVTQSPTHLIKTRGQQVTLRCSPKSGHDTVSWYQQALGQGPQFIFQYYEEEERQRGNFPDRFSGHQFPNYSSELNVNALLLGDSALYLCASSYLTGAGYGYTFGSGTRLTVV.

Comment on this clone: The sample holds other DNA sequences that translate to the same CDR3. The chain has TRBV7-9 and TRBJ2-1; either TRBD1 or TRBD2 may fit D (5 bases each). V lost 1 base, J lost 3 bases, and 7 bases lay in between. Germline V lookup: CDR1 SEHNR, CDR2 FQNEAQ (reference sequence). The length of the CDR3 is 14 residues. This CDR3 reads CASSLGGSYNEQFF. CDR3 bases: TGTGCCAGCAGCTTAGGGGGGAGCTACAATGAGCAGTTCTTC.

In this sample, this clone turned up once. The chain couples TRBV2 to TRBJ1-5, with 10 bases aligning to TRBD1. From germline, CDR1 is SNHLY and CDR2 FYNNEI. V gave up 4 bases and J gave up 7 bases; unmatched junction bases: 7. CDR3 length: 15 amino acids. The CDR3 DNA follows: TGTGCCAGCAGTGGGGGGGGACAGGGGCGCCAGCCCCAGCATTTT. This encodes CASSGGGQGRQPQHF.

For the CDR3, the DNA is TGTGCTAGTGGTTTGGCCCCCAAGGACAACATGGGCAATCAGCCCCAGCATTTT. Residues: CASGLAPKDNMGNQPQHF. The chain uses TRBV12-5 and TRBJ1-5; TRBD1 might be the D (5 bases). The germline V gene encodes CDR1 LGHNT and CDR2 FRNRAP. The CDR3 loop spans 18 amino acids. V was pared by 1 base and J by 2 bases, with 18 bases between.

The chain recombines TRBV29-1 with TRBJ1-2; 9 bases are a match to TRBD1. Germline CDR1 and CDR2: SQVTM and ANQGSEA. With 6 bases clipped from V and 3 bases from J, the junction kept 5 bases outside the gene matches. The length of the CDR3 is 13 residues. The CDR3 bases are TGCAGCGTAGAGGACAGGGGTTACTATGGCTACACCTTC. Translated, it gives CSVEDRGYYGYTF.

The gene calls are TRBV6-5 and TRBJ1-2; TRBD1 agrees at 7 bases. The germline V gene encodes CDR1 MNHEY and CDR2 SVGAGI. This CDR3 is 15 amino acids long. Trimming took 6 bases from V and 2 from J; bases not matched to a gene: 9. The CDR3 loop reads CASSPWTGLNYGYTF. Written as DNA, the CDR3 is TGTGCCAGCAGCCCCTGGACAGGTTTAAACTATGGCTACACCTTC.

This clone occurred once. J is TRBJ2-1 and V is TRBV4-2; 11 bases map to TRBD2. CDR1 is LGHNA and CDR2 is YNFKEQ in the germline V gene. This CDR3 is 15 amino acids long. Trimming at V came to 4 bases and at J to 4 bases, leaving 3 bases not matched to a gene. The CDR3: CASSRSGGAYNEQFF. CDR3 nucleotides: TGTGCCAGCAGCCGTAGCGGGGGGGCGTACAATGAGCAGTTCTTC.

The rearrangement links TRBV11-2 to TRBJ1-4; tentative D call: TRBD1 (6 bases). Trimming shortened V by 1 base and J by 3 bases, and 12 bases separated the two germline ends. CDR1 SGHAT and CDR2 FQNNGV come from the germline V gene. This CDR3 region has 16 residues. DNA of the CDR3: TGTGCCAGCAGCTTAGGGTACGGGGGCCCTAATGAAAAACTGTTTTTT. Encoded protein: CASSLGYGGPNEKLFF.

This clone was recorded a few times. The rearrangement joins TRBV5-4 to TRBJ1-1; unclear D gene. V lost 4 bases to trimming and J lost 0 bases, with 10 bases between them. The CDR3 length is 14 residues. Per germline, CDR1 SGHNT and CDR2 YYREEE (reference sequence). The CDR3 spells CASSPTHLNTEAFF. Here the CDR3 DNA reads TGTGCCAGCAGCCCTACGCATCTGAACACTGAAGCTTTCTTT.

The chain links TRBV4-3 to TRBJ1-6; D unresolved. The CDR3 contains 15 residues. V lost 0 bases, J lost 7 bases, and 10 bases lay in between. The germline gives CDR1 LGHNA, CDR2 YSLEER. The CDR3 DNA reads TGCGCCAGCAGCCAAGACCGGGGAACGAATTCACCCCTCCACTTT. Translated: CASSQDRGTNSPLHF.